This T cell receptor beta chain came from a study of Ad26.COV2.S vaccination and SARS-CoV-2 variants. The study, taken as a whole, reports: Non-spike TCR breadth was similar in vaccine and placebo recipients. Greater spike-specific TCR breadth was seen in vaccine recipients than in placebo recipients.

Repertoires were generated with immunoSEQ multiplex PCR, while TCRdb's copy carries only in-frame clones and drops some. Among about 260,000 clones listed, around nine tenths were seen once. As for treatment: some 20 received Ad26.COV2.S at low or high dose, single or two shots; five or six received placebo; per-sample allocation not given. Day 63 after the first injection of vaccine or placebo was the sampling time. Germline V lookup: CDR1 SGHTA, CDR2 FQGTGA. Trimming removed 1 base at V and 4 bases at J, with 13 bases between. CDR3 length equals 16 residues. This clone was seen just once. Antigen: not known.

This chain joins TRBV7-3 and TRBJ2-2; D might be TRBD1 or TRBD2, each matching 5 bases. This clonotype originated in a person aged 18 to 65 who received the Ad26.COV2.S COVID-19 vaccine or a placebo. This specimen was peripheral blood, taken in a trial of Ad26.COV2.S vaccine versus placebo. CDR3 sequence: CASSLRDPMSTGELFF. In DNA, the CDR3 is TGTGCCAGCAGCTTAAGGGACCCCATGTCCACCGGGGAGCTGTTTTTT.